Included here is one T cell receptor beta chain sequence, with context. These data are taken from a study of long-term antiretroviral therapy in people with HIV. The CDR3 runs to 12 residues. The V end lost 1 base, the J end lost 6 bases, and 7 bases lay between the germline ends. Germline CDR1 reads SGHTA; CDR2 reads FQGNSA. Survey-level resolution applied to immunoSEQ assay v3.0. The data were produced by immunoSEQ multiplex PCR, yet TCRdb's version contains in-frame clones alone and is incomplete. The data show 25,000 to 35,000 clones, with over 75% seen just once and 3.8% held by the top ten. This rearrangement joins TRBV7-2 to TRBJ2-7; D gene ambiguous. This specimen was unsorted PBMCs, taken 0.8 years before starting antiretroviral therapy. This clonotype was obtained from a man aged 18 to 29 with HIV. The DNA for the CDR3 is TGTGCCAGCAGCTTAGACTATACCGAGCAGTACTTC. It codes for CASSLDYTEQYF.